The 9 T cell receptor beta chains reported below all come from one sample, sequenced in a study of vaccination and CD4 T cells after COVID-19. Treatment described: approximately nine-day PBMC culture with coronavirus spike peptide pools or control peptides (ViraFEST assay). Collection of the unexposed donor's CD4+ T cells took place before the COVID-19 pandemic (2011-2018). These receptors have no known antigen. The Oncomine TCR Beta short-read assay sequenced DNA from cultured CD4+ T cells. TCRdb passed the PCR reads through MiXCR, listing each CDR3 protein once. The data show 3,000 to 3,500 distinct CDR3 sequences, 20% to 30% seen once. The sample taken for sequencing was CD4+ T cells from blood, cultured in vitro. The receptors stem from a human donor in good health.

The rearrangement joins TRBV5-1 to TRBJ1-6, with 9 bases matching TRBD1. Germline V lookup: CDR1 SGHRS, CDR2 YFSETQ. CDR3 length: 13 residues. The V segment lost 7 bases and the J segment 7 bases; nucleotides outside the gene matches: 3. The CDR3 DNA sequence: TGCGCCAGCGGGACAGGGACGAATTCACCCCTCCACTTT. Protein sequence: CASGTGTNSPLHF.

The chain carries TRBV11-2 and TRBJ2-3; D is possibly TRBD2 (5 bases). This CDR3 has 14 residues. Trimming removed 5 bases at V and 6 bases at J, with 15 bases between. Germline V CDR1 and CDR2: SGHAT, FQNNGV. The DNA of the CDR3 is TGTGCCAGCAGCCCCCAGCGGACGCGGGATACGCAGTATTTT. This translates into CASSPQRTRDTQYF.

The chain links TRBV6-1 to TRBJ2-3; TRBD1 is a possible D gene (5 bases). Germline assignment: CDR1 MNHNS and CDR2 SASEGT. The CDR3 has 14 residues. Trimming removed 4 bases from V and 6 bases from J, with 14 bases in between. The CDR3 DNA is TGTGCCAGCAGTGGGGCAGGGATAGTGGATACGCAGTATTTT. Translating gives CASSGAGIVDTQYF.

The chain combines TRBV28 with TRBJ1-2; 7 bases agree with TRBD1. J lost 4 bases, V lost 10 bases, and 6 bases had no gene match. This CDR3 contains 12 residues. Germline V gene data show CDR1 as MDHEN and CDR2 as SYDVKM. The CDR3 DNA is TGTGCCACGACAGGGCCGGCCTATGGCTACACCTTC. This codes for CATTGPAYGYTF.

This clonotype has just a few counts. This sequence joins TRBV5-8 and TRBJ1-1; 8 bases are shared with TRBD1. J was trimmed by 5 bases and V by 5 bases; bases with no gene match: 5. Per the germline V gene, CDR1 is SGHTS and CDR2 is YDEGEE. This CDR3 contains 13 residues. The CDR3 DNA is TGTGCCAGCAGTCAGGGGGCTGGGACTGAAGCTTTCTTT. It yields the protein CASSQGAGTEAFF.

The V gene is TRBV18, the J gene TRBJ2-5; D is ambiguous. V lost 2 bases and J lost 3, with 10 bases in between. The CDR3 is 14 amino acids. Germline assignment: CDR1 KGHSH and CDR2 LQKENI. As DNA, the CDR3 is TGTGCCAGCTCACCATACGGACGGGAAGAGACCCAGTACTTC. Its protein product is CASSPYGREETQYF.

There are a few counts of this clonotype. V and J are TRBV18 and TRBJ1-2; no clear D gene. Germline assignment: CDR1 KGHSH and CDR2 LQKENI. CDR3 length: 12 residues. With 3 bases removed from V and 5 bases from J, the gap between germline ends came to 7 bases. The CDR3 DNA follows: TGTGCCAGCTCACCCTCCGGGTATGGCTACACCTTC. It is translated as CASSPSGYGYTF. The whole variable domain, remainder taken from reference TRBV18 and TRBJ1-2, is NAGVMQNPRHLVRRRGQEARLRCSPMKGHSHVYWYRQLPEEGLKFMVYLQKENIIDESGMPKERFSAEFPKEGPSILRIQQVVRGDSAAYFCASSPSGYGYTFGSGTRLTVV.

This clonotype came up a few times. The gene calls are TRBV20-1 and TRBJ1-2; no firm D call. V shed 5 bases and J shed 5 bases, with 15 bases lying between them. From germline, CDR1 is DFQATT and CDR2 SNEGSKA (reference sequence). This CDR3 is 13 amino acids long. The CDR3 nucleotides read TGCAGTGCTCATGATGGACGGAGGTATGGCTACACCTTC. It translates to CSAHDGRRYGYTF.

Judged by abundance, this clonotype is medium-sized. The chain couples TRBV7-9 to TRBJ2-4, with TRBD2 matching 13 bases. Germline values: CDR1 SEHNR, CDR2 FQNEAQ (reference sequence). CDR3 size: 16 residues. V gave up 5 bases and J gave up 9 bases; unmatched junction bases: 10. DNA for the CDR3: TGTGCCAGCAGCCCGTGGACTAGCGGGAGCTTCAGCATTCAGTACTTC. It specifies CASSPWTSGSFSIQYF.